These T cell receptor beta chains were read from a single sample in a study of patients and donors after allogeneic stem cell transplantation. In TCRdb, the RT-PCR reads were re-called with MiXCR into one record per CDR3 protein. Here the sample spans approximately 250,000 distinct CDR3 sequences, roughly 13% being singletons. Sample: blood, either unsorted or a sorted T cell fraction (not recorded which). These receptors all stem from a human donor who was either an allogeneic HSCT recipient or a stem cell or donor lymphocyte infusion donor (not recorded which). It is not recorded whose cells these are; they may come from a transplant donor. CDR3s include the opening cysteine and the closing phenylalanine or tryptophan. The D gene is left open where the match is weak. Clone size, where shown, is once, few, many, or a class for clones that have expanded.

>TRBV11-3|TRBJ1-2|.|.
TGTGCCAGCAGCCCACGGGCTACAGGGTTCGATGGCTACACCTTC
CASSPRATGFDGYTF
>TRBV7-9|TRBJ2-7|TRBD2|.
TGTGCCAGCACGCGGGGGTCCTACGAGCAGTACTTC
CASTRGSYEQYF
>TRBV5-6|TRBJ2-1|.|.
TGTGCCAGCAGCTTGTACGGGAATTACAATGAGCAGTTCTTC
CASSLYGNYNEQFF
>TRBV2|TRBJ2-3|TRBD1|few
TGTGCCAGCAGCAACAGGGGGCGGACAGATACGCAGTATTTT
CASSNRGRTDTQYF
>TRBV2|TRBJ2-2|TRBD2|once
TGTGCCAGCAGAGCGACTAGCGGTTGGGCTAACACCGGGGAGCTGTTTTTT
CASRATSGWANTGELFF
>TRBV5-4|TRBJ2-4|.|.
TGTGCCAGCAGCCCCCCCATAGCCAAAAACATTCAGTACTTC
CASSPPIAKNIQYF
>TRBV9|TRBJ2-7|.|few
TGTGCCAGCAGCGTAGGCGTCGGCAGGGCCCACGAGCAGTACTTC
CASSVGVGRAHEQYF
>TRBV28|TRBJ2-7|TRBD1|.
TGTGCCAGCAGGAGGGGACAGGGAACCTACGAGCAGTACTTC
CASRRGQGTYEQYF
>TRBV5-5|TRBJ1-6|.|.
TGTGCCAGCAGCTCGAGAGGGGACCGCTACAATTCACCCCTCCACTTT
CASSSRGDRYNSPLHF
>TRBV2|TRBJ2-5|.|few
TGTGCCAGCAGGCCCCTAGGGGAGCCTCAAGAGACCCAGTACTTC
CASRPLGEPQETQYF
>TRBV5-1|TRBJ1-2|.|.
TGCGCCAGCAGCTTGGACGGGGGCGACTATGGCTACACCTTC
CASSLDGGDYGYTF
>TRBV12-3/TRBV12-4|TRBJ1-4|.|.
TGTGCCAGAAGTTCGATGATTAATGAAAAACTGTTTTTT
CARSSMINEKLFF
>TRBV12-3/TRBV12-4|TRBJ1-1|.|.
TGTGCCAGCAGACCCGGACCGTCGAACACTGAAGCTTTCTTT
CASRPGPSNTEAFF
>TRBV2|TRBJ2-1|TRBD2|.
TGTGCCAGCAGACGATTGACTAGCGGGGGGTCCAATGAGCAGTTCTTC
CASRRLTSGGSNEQFF
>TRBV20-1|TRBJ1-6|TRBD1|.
TGCAGTGCTAGAGAGACCGACAGGGATCGGTATAATTCACCCCTCCACTTT
CSARETDRDRYNSPLHF
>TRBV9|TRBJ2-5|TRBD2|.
TGTGCCAGCAGCCTGGAAGCGGGACGTAGCCAGTACTTC
CASSLEAGRSQYF
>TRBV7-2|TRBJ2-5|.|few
TGTGCCAGCAGCTTAGGCCGGACTACCTCGGGGGAGACCCAGTACTTC
CASSLGRTTSGETQYF
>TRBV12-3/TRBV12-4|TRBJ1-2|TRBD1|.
TGTGCCAGCAGTTGGTCACAGGGGGCGCGGTATGGCTACACCTTC
CASSWSQGARYGYTF
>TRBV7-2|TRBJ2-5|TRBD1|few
TGTGCCAGCAAGATCGGAGACAGGGGGCAAGAGACCCAGTACTTC
CASKIGDRGQETQYF
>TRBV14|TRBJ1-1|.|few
TGTGCCAGCAGCCAAGATCTGGTCTCTCGAGCTTTCTTT
CASSQDLVSRAFF
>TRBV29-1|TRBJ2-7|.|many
TGCAGCGCCAAGGTCAGTGGAGTAGGGGGCGAGCAGTACTTC
CSAKVSGVGGEQYF
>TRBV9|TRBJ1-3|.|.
TGTGCCAGCAGCGTAGGGACAACCTCTGGAAACACCATATATTTT
CASSVGTTSGNTIYF
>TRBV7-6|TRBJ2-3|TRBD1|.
TGTGCCAGCAGCCCCTTAGACAGGGCCCCCACAGATACGCAGTATTTT
CASSPLDRAPTDTQYF
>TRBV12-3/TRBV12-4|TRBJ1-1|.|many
TGTGCCAGCAGTGGTCCAGGCACTGAAGCTTTCTTT
CASSGPGTEAFF
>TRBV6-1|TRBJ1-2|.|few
TGTGCCAGCAGTGAATTTCAGGGTGGCTATGGCTACACCTTC
CASSEFQGGYGYTF
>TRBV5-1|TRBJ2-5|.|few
TGCGCCAGCAGCTTGGCCATCCGGGGCCAAGTTCAAGAGACCCAGTACTTC
CASSLAIRGQVQETQYF
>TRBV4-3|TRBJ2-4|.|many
TGCGCCAGCAGCCAAGGCCCCGAGGGGGGACTAGCCAAAAACATTCAGTACTTC
CASSQGPEGGLAKNIQYF
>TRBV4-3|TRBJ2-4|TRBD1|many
TGCGCCAGCAGCCAAGATGCAGGGGGCTCAAACATTCAGTACTTC
CASSQDAGGSNIQYF
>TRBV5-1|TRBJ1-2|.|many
TGCGCCAGCAGCTTGTTTCCGGATGGCTACACCTTC
CASSLFPDGYTF
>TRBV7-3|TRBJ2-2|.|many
TGTGCCAGCAGCTTAACTGGTAACGGGGAGCTGTTTTTT
CASSLTGNGELFF
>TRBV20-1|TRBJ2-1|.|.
TGCAGTGCTAGGTACCCGGGGAGGCTATTAAACAATGAGCAGTTCTTC
CSARYPGRLLNNEQFF
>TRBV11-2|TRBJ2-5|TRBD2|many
TGCGCCAGCAGCCCCGGGACTAGCGGGAAAGAGACCCAGTACTTC
CASSPGTSGKETQYF
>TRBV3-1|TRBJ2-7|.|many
TGTGCCAGCAGTCAAAGTATATCCTACGAGCAGTACTTC
CASSQSISYEQYF
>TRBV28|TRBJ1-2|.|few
TGTGCCAGCACCAGTAACTATGGCTACACCTTC
CASTSNYGYTF
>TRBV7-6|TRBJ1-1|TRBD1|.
TGTGCCAGCAGCTACGACAGGGGGCGGGATACTGAAGCTTTCTTT
CASSYDRGRDTEAFF
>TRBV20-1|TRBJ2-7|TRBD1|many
TGCAGTGCTCGTCGGACAGGAGGAATATACGAGCAGTACTTC
CSARRTGGIYEQYF
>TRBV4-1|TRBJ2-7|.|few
TGCGCCAGCAGCCAAAACAGGCTTTCGTGGGAGCAGTACTTC
CASSQNRLSWEQYF
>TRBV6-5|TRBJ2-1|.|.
TGTGCCAGCAGTTATGAGGGACGGTTTTATGAGCAGTTCTTC
CASSYEGRFYEQFF
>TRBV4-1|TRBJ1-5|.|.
TGCGCCAGCAGCCAATCAGGGACAAGGGTTCAGCCCCAGCATTTT
CASSQSGTRVQPQHF
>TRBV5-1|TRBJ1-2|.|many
TGCGCCAGCAGCCCGACGGCTGGGGACTATGGCTACACCTTC
CASSPTAGDYGYTF
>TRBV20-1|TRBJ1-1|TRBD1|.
TGCAGTGCTACGAATGCGGACAGGGGAAACACTGAAGCTTTCTTT
CSATNADRGNTEAFF
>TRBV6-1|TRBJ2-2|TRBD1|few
TGTGCCAGCAGTAGAAAATCAACAGGGGGCGCGACGACCGGGGAGCTGTTTTTT
CASSRKSTGGATTGELFF
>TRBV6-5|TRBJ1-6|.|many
TGTGCCAGCAGTTATAAGAGATCTAATTCACCCCTCCACTTT
CASSYKRSNSPLHF
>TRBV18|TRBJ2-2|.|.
TGTGCCAGCTCACCAAGGCCCGAGGCCGGGGAGCTGTTTTTT
CASSPRPEAGELFF
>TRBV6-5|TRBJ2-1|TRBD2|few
TGTGCCAGCAGTTACTCTTCCGGGAGGGGTAATGAGCAGTTCTTC
CASSYSSGRGNEQFF
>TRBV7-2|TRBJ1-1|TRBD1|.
TGTGCCAGCAGCCTCCAACAGGGGAAAGGTGAAGCTTTCTTT
CASSLQQGKGEAFF
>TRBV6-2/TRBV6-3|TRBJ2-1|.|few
TGTGCCAGCAGTTACACGGCGGGGAGGAGCTCCTACAATGAGCAGTTCTTC
CASSYTAGRSSYNEQFF
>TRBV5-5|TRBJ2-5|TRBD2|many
TGTGCCAGCAGGTTCATAGCGGGGGGTTCGGAGACCCAGTACTTC
CASRFIAGGSETQYF
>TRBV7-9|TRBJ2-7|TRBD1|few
TGTGCCAGCAGCTTAGGGCGCTCCAGGGGGCTGGACGAGCAGTACTTC
CASSLGRSRGLDEQYF
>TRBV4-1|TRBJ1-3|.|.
TGCGCCAGCAGCCGTATCGGGGGCTCTGGAAACACCATATATTTT
CASSRIGGSGNTIYF
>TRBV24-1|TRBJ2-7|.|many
TGTGCCACCAGTGATAGAGGCAGGGAGCAGTACTTC
CATSDRGREQYF
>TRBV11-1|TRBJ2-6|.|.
TGTGCCAGCAGCTTAGACCTCGGCGGACCCTCTGGGGCCAACGTCCTGACTTTC
CASSLDLGGPSGANVLTF
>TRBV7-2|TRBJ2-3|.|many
TGTGCCAGCAGCTTAGACCTGGCGGCAGATACGCAGTATTTT
CASSLDLAADTQYF
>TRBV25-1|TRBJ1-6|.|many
TGTGCCAGCAGTGCAGGAGTTTCACCCCTCCACTTT
CASSAGVSPLHF
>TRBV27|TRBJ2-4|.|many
TGTGCCAGCATGGGGGCGGACAAAAACATTCAGTACTTC
CASMGADKNIQYF
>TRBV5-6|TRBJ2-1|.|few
TGTGCCAGCAGCTTGACAACAGGGCATGAGCAGTTCTTC
CASSLTTGHEQFF
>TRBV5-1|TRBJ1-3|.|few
TGCGCCAGCAGCTTGGACCATTCCGGAAACACCATATATTTT
CASSLDHSGNTIYF